This T cell receptor beta chain was retrieved from a study of OX40 agonist ivuxolimab in advanced cancers. Background for the entire study: Ivuxolimab was a fully human IgG2 agonistic monoclonal antibody targeting the costimulatory receptor OX40 (CD134). Intravenous ivuxolimab was administered to patients every 2 weeks at six dose levels: 0.01, 0.1, 0.3, 1.5, 3 and 10 mg/kg. Of the approximately 50 dose-escalation patients, hepatocellular carcinoma was present in roughly 19, melanoma in around 15, renal cell carcinoma in 9 and head and neck cancer in 9. In the dose-escalation cohort, 75% to 85% of patients were male, and the mean age was around 60 years with a range of roughly 20 to 85. Prior anti-PD-1, anti-PD-L1 or anti-CTLA-4 therapy was permitted, and checkpoint inhibitors had been received by approximately 39% of dose-escalation patients. Partial responses were achieved by three dose-escalation patients, of whom one had hepatocellular carcinoma and two had cutaneous melanoma. The purpose of peripheral TCRbeta sequencing was to test whether ivuxolimab changed TCR sequence diversity and led to clonal T-cell expansion. The paper reports the monotherapy dose-escalation portion (N of about 50 patients) of the phase I ivuxolimab trial. Broad study findings and their caveats: In the 0.1-3.0 mg/kg groups, partial responders had among the lowest normalized peripheral clonal expansion, particularly in CD8+ T cells. After ivuxolimab, more expanded clones were found on average in CD8+ T cells than in CD4+ T cells. Low levels of normalized T-cell clonal expansion were also seen in some patients who did not respond. At doses of 0.1 to 3.0 mg/kg, clonal expansion of both CD4+ and CD8+ blood T cells was observed from baseline to week 6. Antigen specificity was not determined for the clonally expanded peripheral T cells.

On this clone itself: It lacks a known antigen. No quality values exist for individual bases; no much larger clone is one base distant.

Genomic DNA was isolated from the sorted cells so that the TCRbeta CDR3 region could be sequenced. TCRbeta CDR3 regions were sequenced using the immunoSEQ Assay. TCRdb re-hosts the immuneACCESS table, in-frame sequences only. Its copies lack some clones; in the studies checked, an unresolved V gene accounts for under half of them, and the cause for the rest is not known. The sample table lists tens of thousands of clones, 85% to 95% of them with a count of one. The ten top clones hold roughly 25% of the sample. The trial excluded patients who had a history of autoimmune disease or were on systemic immunosuppression. Peripheral blood for TCR sequencing was collected from all dose cohorts at baseline, on cycle 4 day 1, and on cycle 7 day 1. The samples were drawn from a first-in-human, open-label, multicenter phase I dose-escalation trial of ivuxolimab. Adults with locally advanced or metastatic melanoma, renal cell, hepatocellular, or head and neck squamous cell carcinoma were enrolled in the trial. Before TCR sequencing, CD4+ and CD8+ T cells were separately sorted from peripheral blood.

The clonotype originates from an adult with an advanced solid tumor such as melanoma, head and neck, liver or kidney cancer. The material sequenced was CD4+ or CD8+ T cells sorted from blood, taken in a trial of the OX40 agonist ivuxolimab.

This receptor has the CDR3 CASSLAQLNTEAFF. Read as DNA, the sequence is TGCGCCAGCAGCTTGGCACAGCTGAACACTGAAGCTTTCTTT. The chain uses TRBV5-1 and TRBJ1-1, with the D segment identity uncertain. The germline V gene gives CDR1 as SGHRS and CDR2 as YFSETQ. Between the V and J ends, shortened by 0 bases and 0 bases respectively, the junction contains 6 bases. There are 14 amino acids in the CDR3, from cysteine to phenylalanine inclusive. The DNA shown is the 42-base CDR3, in frame from base 1.